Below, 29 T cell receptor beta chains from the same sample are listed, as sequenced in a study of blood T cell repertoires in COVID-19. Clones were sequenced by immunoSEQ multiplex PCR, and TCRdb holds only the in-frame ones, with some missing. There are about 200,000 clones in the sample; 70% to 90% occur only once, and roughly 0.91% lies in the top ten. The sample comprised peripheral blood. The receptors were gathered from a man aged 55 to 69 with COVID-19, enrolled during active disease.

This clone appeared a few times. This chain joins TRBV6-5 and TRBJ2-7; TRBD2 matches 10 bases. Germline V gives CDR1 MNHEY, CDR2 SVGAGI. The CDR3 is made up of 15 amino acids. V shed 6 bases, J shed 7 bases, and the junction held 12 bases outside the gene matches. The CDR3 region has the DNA TGTGCCAGCAGCCGCCAGGTAGCGGGAGGCGGAGAGCAGTACTTC. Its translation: CASSRQVAGGGEQYF.

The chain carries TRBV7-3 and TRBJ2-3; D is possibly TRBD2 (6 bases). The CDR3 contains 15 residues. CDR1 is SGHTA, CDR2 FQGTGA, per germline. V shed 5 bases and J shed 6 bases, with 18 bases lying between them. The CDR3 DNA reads TGTGCCAGCAGCCCTACCGGGCGGGGTCCGGATACGCAGTATTTT. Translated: CASSPTGRGPDTQYF.

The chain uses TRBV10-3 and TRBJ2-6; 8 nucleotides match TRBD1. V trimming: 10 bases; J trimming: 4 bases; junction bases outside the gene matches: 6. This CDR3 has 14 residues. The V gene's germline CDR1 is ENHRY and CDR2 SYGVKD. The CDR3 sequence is CATRTGIGANVLTF. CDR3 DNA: TGTGCCACCCGGACAGGGATCGGGGCCAACGTCCTGACTTTC.

The CDR3 coding sequence is TGTGCCAGCAGCCAAGATGGAGGACAGGGGAGGTCGTACGAGCAGTACTTC. This translates into CASSQDGGQGRSYEQYF. This chain uses TRBV3-1 (or the pseudogene TRBV3-2) with TRBJ2-7; 9 nucleotides line up with TRBD1. The CDR3 is 17 residues long. The germline gives CDR1 LGHDT, CDR2 YNNKEL (reference sequence). Losses at the gene ends were 0 bases for V and 4 bases for J; bases not matched to a gene: 10.

The CDR3 sequence: CSAPRQGYTF. Here the CDR3 DNA reads TGCAGTGCCCCTCGCCAGGGCTACACCTTC. The J gene is TRBJ1-2, the V gene TRBV20-1, with D uncertain. Trimming pared 6 bases from V and 8 bases from J, leaving 10 bases between. Germline V gives CDR1 DFQATT, CDR2 SNEGSKA (reference sequence). The length of the CDR3 is 10 residues.

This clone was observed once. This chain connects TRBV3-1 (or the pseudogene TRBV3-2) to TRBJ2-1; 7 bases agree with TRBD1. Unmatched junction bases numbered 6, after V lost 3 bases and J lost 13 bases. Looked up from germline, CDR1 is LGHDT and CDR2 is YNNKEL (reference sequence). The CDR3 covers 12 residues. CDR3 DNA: TGTGCCAGCAGCCAGACAGGGCCGTTCCAGTTCTTC. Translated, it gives CASSQTGPFQFF.

For the CDR3, the DNA is TGTGCCAGTAGTATTGAGGTGGCGCGTAGCACTGAAGCTTTCTTT. Its protein product is CASSIEVARSTEAFF. The chain couples TRBV19 to TRBJ1-1; D uncertain. The CDR3 totals 15 residues. Per germline, CDR1 LNHDA and CDR2 SQIVND (reference sequence). Trimming removed 3 bases from V and 4 bases from J, with 15 bases in between.

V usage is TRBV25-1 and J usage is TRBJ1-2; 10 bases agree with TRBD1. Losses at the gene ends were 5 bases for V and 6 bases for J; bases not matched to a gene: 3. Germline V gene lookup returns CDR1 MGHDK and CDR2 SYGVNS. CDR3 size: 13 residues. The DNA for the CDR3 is TGTGCCAGCAGTCAGACAGGGGGCAATGGCTACACCTTC. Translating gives CASSQTGGNGYTF.

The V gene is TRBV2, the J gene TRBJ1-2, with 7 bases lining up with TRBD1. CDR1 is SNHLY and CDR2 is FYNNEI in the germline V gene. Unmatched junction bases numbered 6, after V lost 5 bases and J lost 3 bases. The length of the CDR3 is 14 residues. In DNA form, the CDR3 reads TGTGCCAGCAGTCAACAGGGGTTTGACTATGGCTACACCTTC. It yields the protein CASSQQGFDYGYTF. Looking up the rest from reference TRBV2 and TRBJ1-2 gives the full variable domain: EPEVTQTPSHQVTQMGQEVILRCVPISNHLYFYWYRQILGQKVEFLVSFYNNEISEKSEIFDDQFSVERPDGSNFTLKIRSTKLEDSAMYFCASSQQGFDYGYTFGSGTRLTVV.

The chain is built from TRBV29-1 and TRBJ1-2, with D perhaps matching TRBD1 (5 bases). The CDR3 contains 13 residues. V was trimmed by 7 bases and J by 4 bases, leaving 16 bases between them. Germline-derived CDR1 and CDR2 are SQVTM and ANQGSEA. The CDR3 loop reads CSAHGALGYGYTF. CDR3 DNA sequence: TGCAGCGCCCATGGGGCCCTCGGCTATGGCTACACCTTC.

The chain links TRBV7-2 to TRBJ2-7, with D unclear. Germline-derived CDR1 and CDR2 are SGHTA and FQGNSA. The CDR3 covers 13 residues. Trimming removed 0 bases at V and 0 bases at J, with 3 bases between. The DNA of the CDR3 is TGTGCCAGCAGCTTAGCCTTCTCCTACGAGCAGTACTTC. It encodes CASSLAFSYEQYF.

DNA for the CDR3: TGTGCCAGCCCGACTAGCGGTGAGAACAATGAGCAGTTCTTC. This translates into CASPTSGENNEQFF. The rearrangement joins TRBV2 to TRBJ2-1; 9 nucleotides match TRBD2. J lost 5 bases, V lost 8 bases, and 7 bases had no gene match. Per the germline V gene, CDR1 is SNHLY and CDR2 is FYNNEI. This CDR3 is 14 amino acids long.

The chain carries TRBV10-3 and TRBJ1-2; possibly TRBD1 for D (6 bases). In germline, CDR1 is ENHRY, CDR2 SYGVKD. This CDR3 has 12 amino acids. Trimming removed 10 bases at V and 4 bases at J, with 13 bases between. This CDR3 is CATKQGTYGYTF. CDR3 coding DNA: TGTGCCACCAAGCAGGGGACCTATGGCTACACCTTC.

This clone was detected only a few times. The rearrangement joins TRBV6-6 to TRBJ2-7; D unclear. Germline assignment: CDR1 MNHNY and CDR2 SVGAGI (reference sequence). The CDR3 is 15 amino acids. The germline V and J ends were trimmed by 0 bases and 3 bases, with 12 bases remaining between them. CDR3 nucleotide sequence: TGTGCCAGCAGTTACTCCAGGCCCTCCGGCTACGAGCAGTACTTC. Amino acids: CASSYSRPSGYEQYF.

The CDR3 reads CASSPRGGQLNTEAFF. The CDR3, as DNA: TGTGCCAGCTCACCACGAGGGGGACAACTGAACACTGAAGCTTTCTTT. The V gene is TRBV18, the J gene TRBJ1-1; D is possibly TRBD1 (6 bases). The CDR3 is made up of 16 amino acids. With 1 base removed from V and 0 bases from J, the gap between germline ends came to 12 bases. Germline CDR1 reads KGHSH; CDR2 reads LQKENI.

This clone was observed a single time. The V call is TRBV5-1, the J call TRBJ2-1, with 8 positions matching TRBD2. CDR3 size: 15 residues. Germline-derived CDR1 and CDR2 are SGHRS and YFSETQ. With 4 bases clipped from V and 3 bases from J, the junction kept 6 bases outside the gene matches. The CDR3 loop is CASSQAGDFYNEQFF. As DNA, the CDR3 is TGCGCCAGCAGCCAAGCGGGAGACTTCTACAATGAGCAGTTCTTC.

This CDR3 is CASRLTSGASYEQYF. For the CDR3, the DNA is TGTGCCAGCAGACTTACTAGCGGGGCCTCCTACGAGCAGTACTTC. The chain uses TRBV27 and TRBJ2-7; TRBD2 aligns across 10 bases. J lost 0 bases, V lost 6 bases, and 5 bases had no gene match. Germline assignment: CDR1 MNHEY and CDR2 SMNVEV (reference sequence). The CDR3 totals 15 residues.

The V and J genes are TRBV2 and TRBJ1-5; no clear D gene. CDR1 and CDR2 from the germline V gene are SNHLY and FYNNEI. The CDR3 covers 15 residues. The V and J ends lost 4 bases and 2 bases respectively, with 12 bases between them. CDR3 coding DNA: TGTGCCAGCAGTGTATTCGGGAGCGGCAATCAGCCCCAGCATTTT. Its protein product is CASSVFGSGNQPQHF.

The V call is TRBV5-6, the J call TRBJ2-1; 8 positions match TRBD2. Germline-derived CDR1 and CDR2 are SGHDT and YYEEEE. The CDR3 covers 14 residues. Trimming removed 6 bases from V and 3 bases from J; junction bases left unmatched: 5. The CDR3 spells CASTRSGSYNEQFF. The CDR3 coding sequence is TGTGCCAGCACACGCAGCGGGAGCTACAATGAGCAGTTCTTC.

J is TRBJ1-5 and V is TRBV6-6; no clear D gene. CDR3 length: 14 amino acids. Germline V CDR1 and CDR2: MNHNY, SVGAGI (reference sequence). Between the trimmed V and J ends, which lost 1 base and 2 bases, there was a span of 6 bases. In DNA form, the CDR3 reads TGTGCCAGCAGTTACTGGGGAGGCAATCAGCCCCAGCATTTT. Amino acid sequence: CASSYWGGNQPQHF.

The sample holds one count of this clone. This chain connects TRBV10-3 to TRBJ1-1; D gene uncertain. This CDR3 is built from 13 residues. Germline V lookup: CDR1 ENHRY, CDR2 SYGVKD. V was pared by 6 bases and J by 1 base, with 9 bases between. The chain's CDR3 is CAIRTTENTEAFF. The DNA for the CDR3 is TGTGCCATCAGGACCACAGAGAACACTGAAGCTTTCTTT.

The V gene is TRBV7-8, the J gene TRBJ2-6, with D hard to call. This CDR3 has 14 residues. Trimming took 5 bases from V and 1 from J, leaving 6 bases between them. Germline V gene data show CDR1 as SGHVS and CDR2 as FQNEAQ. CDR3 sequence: CASSPFSGANVLTF. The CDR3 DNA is TGTGCCAGCAGCCCCTTTTCTGGGGCCAACGTCCTGACTTTC.

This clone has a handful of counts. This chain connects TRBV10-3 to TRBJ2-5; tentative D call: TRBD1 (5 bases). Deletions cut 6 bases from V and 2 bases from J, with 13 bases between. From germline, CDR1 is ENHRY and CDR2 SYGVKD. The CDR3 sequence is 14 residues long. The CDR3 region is CAISRTQLQETQYF. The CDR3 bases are TGTGCCATCAGCCGGACACAACTTCAAGAGACCCAGTACTTC.

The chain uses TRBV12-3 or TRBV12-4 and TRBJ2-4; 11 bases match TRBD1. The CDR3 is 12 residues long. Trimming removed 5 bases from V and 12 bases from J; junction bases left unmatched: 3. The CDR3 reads CASSQDRGRQYF. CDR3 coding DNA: TGTGCCAGCAGTCAGGACAGGGGGCGTCAGTACTTC.

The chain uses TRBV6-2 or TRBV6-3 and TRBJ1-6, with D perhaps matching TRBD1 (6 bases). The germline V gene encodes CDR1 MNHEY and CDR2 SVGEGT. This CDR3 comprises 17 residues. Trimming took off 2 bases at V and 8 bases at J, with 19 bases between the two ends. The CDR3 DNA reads TGTGCCAGCAGTTACACGATGGAACAGGGAAGTCATTCACCCCTCCACTTT. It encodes CASSYTMEQGSHSPLHF.

CDR3 sequence: CASSYSGQEALTNGYTF. CDR3 nucleotide sequence: TGTGCCAGCAGTTACTCGGGGCAGGAAGCATTAACTAATGGCTACACCTTC. The J gene is TRBJ1-2, the V gene TRBV6-2 or TRBV6-3; a weak D match, TRBD1 (5 bases). CDR1 and CDR2 from the germline V gene are MNHEY and SVGEGT. V was pared by 0 bases and J by 6 bases, with 20 bases between. This CDR3 spans 17 amino acids.

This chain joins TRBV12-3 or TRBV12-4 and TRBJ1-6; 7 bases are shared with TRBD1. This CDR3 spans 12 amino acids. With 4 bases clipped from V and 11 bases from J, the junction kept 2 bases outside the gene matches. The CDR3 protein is CASSSGQPPLHF. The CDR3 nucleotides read TGTGCCAGCAGTTCGGGACAGCCACCCCTCCACTTT.

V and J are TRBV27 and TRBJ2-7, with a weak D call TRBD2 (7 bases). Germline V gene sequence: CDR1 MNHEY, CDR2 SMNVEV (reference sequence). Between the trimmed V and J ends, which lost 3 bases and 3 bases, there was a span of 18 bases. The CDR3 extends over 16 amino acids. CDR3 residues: CASSFSTGGAYYEQYF. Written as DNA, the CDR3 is TGTGCCAGCAGTTTCTCCACGGGGGGCGCATACTACGAGCAGTACTTC.

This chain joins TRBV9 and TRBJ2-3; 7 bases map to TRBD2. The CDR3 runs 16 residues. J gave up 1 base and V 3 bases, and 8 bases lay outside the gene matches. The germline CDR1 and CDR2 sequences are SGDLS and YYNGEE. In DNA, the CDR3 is TGTGCCAGCAGCGGGCCCGGCGGGAGCGGCACAGATACGCAGTATTTT. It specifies CASSGPGGSGTDTQYF.